This T cell receptor (beta chain) is from a study of blood T cell repertoires in COVID-19. Germline CDR1 reads MNHEY; CDR2 reads SVGAGI. After removal of 2 bases from V and 8 bases from J, the junction contained 9 bases not matched to a gene. The length of the CDR3 is 15 residues. The table came from immunoSEQ multiplex PCR; TCRdb's copy has only in-frame clones and leaves some out. Of some 120,000 clones in the sample, more than 75% are singletons; the top ten hold approximately 5.3%. This TCR was recovered from a human donor in a cohort sampled during active COVID-19. The V and J genes are TRBV6-5 and TRBJ1-2; TRBD1 matches at 9 bases. Sequencing was performed on peripheral blood. The CDR3 nucleotides are TGTGCCAGCAGTTACCTTTCACAGGGGGCGCAGGGCTACACCTTC. Translating gives CASSYLSQGAQGYTF.